This entry lists 19 T cell receptor beta chains sequenced from one sample in a study of cytomegalovirus exposure and HLA in healthy donors. Amplification used 60 Vbeta primers and 13 Jbeta primers. Clones were read by immunoSEQ multiplex PCR, and TCRdb kept only the in-frame ones, dropping some. Found here are some 43,000 clones; the top ten clones hold around 1.7%. Sample: PBMCs. These receptors were obtained from a woman in her 30s in good health and CMV-seronegative.

The V gene is TRBV19, the J gene TRBJ2-7, with 8 bases fitting TRBD2. The CDR3 is 15 amino acids. The germline gives CDR1 LNHDA, CDR2 SQIVND (reference sequence). Unmatched junction bases numbered 2, after V lost 1 base and J lost 0 bases. The CDR3 nucleotides read TGTGCCAGTAGTATAGGCGGGAGGACCTCCTACGAGCAGTACTTC. This codes for CASSIGGRTSYEQYF.

The CDR3 spells CASSSLGTSGIYEQYF. Here the CDR3 DNA reads TGTGCCAGCAGCTCTCTCGGGACTAGCGGAATATACGAGCAGTACTTC. This chain connects TRBV7-2 to TRBJ2-7, with 11 bases that match TRBD2. V trimming: 4 bases; J trimming: 4 bases; junction bases outside the gene matches: 9. Per germline, CDR1 SGHTA and CDR2 FQGNSA. The CDR3 has 16 residues.

DNA of the CDR3: TGTGCCTCAGATGACAGGGGAAACACCGGGGAGCTGTTTTTT. Translating it yields CASDDRGNTGELFF. The rearrangement uses TRBV30 and TRBJ2-2; 8 nucleotides agree with TRBD1. The CDR3 has 14 amino acids. The V gene's germline CDR1 is GTSNPN and CDR2 SVGIG (reference sequence). J was trimmed by 2 bases and V by 7 bases; bases with no gene match: 6.

V is TRBV4-1 and J is TRBJ2-7, with unresolved D. Germline loops: CDR1 MGHRA, CDR2 YSYEKL. V lost 0 bases and J lost 1, with 10 bases in between. This CDR3 is built from 15 residues. CDR3: CASSQEQQKSYEQYF. Here the CDR3 DNA reads TGCGCCAGCAGCCAAGAACAACAGAAATCCTACGAGCAGTACTTC.

The V and J genes are TRBV5-6 and TRBJ2-3; 13 bases match TRBD2. The junction had 8 bases not matched to a gene; V was cut back by 5 bases and J by 8 bases. This CDR3 has 15 residues. The germline gives CDR1 SGHDT, CDR2 YYEEEE. This CDR3 is CASSRTSGSPATQYF. CDR3 nucleotide sequence: TGTGCCAGCAGTAGGACTAGCGGGAGTCCTGCTACGCAGTATTTT.

The V call is TRBV5-1, the J call TRBJ2-5, with D uncertain. The CDR3 spans 14 residues. V lost 3 bases and J 3 bases, leaving 12 bases between the germline ends. Germline CDR1 and CDR2: SGHRS and YFSETQ. CDR3 region: CASSSTPLKETQYF. The CDR3 coding sequence is TGCGCCAGCAGCTCGACACCGTTAAAAGAGACCCAGTACTTC.

V usage is TRBV18 and J usage is TRBJ2-7; 9 bases match TRBD2. The CDR3 contains 14 residues. V dropped 6 bases and J dropped 1; count of bases not matched to a gene: 4. Germline assignment: CDR1 KGHSH and CDR2 LQKENI. The CDR3 sequence is CASSPSGTSYEQYF. Written as DNA, the CDR3 is TGTGCCAGCTCCCCTAGCGGGACGTCCTACGAGCAGTACTTC.

The rearrangement links TRBV7-9 to TRBJ1-2; 10 bases map to TRBD1. There are 15 residues in the CDR3. J gave up 0 bases and V 6 bases, and 4 bases lay outside the gene matches. In germline, CDR1 is SEHNR, CDR2 FQNEAQ (reference sequence). The CDR3 sequence is CASSRDRGPNYGYTF. The CDR3 nucleotides read TGTGCCAGCAGTCGCGACAGGGGGCCTAACTATGGCTACACCTTC. The variable domain in full, with the rest retrieved from reference TRBV7-9 and TRBJ1-2, is DTGVSQNPRHKITKRGQNVTFRCDPISEHNRLYWYRQTLGQGPEFLTYFQNEAQLEKSRLLSDRFSAERPKGSFSTLEIQRTEQGDSAMYLCASSRDRGPNYGYTFGSGTRLTVV.

The J gene is TRBJ1-2, the V gene TRBV2; D gene ambiguous. The CDR3 has 10 amino acids. The germline V gene has CDR1 SNHLY and CDR2 FYNNEI. The V gene lost 6 bases and the J gene lost 6 bases, with 5 bases spanning the gap. The CDR3 loop is CASSGNGYTF. In DNA, the CDR3 is TGTGCCAGCAGCGGGAATGGCTACACCTTC.

This chain joins TRBV27 and TRBJ2-7; 8 bases are a match to TRBD2. This CDR3 spans 14 amino acids. Germline CDR1 reads MNHEY; CDR2 reads SMNVEV (reference sequence). Trimming at V came to 5 bases and at J to 9 bases, leaving 12 bases not matched to a gene. DNA of the CDR3: TGTGCCAGCAGTCTAGCTAGCGGGTCAACCCGGCAGTACTTC. Protein: CASSLASGSTRQYF.

The chain recombines TRBV7-8 with TRBJ1-1, with 8 bases fitting TRBD1. The germline V gene has CDR1 SGHVS and CDR2 FQNEAQ. This CDR3 is built from 13 residues. V was clipped by 5 bases and J by 5 bases; unmatched bases: 4. The CDR3: CASSATGGTEAFF. The CDR3 DNA sequence: TGTGCCAGCAGCGCCACAGGGGGGACTGAAGCTTTCTTT.

For the CDR3, the DNA is TGTGCCAGCAGTCCCACGTGGGGGGCCTACAATGAGCAGTTCTTC. Its protein is CASSPTWGAYNEQFF. The genes are TRBV7-7 and TRBJ2-1; D is possibly TRBD2 (6 bases). V gave up 6 bases and J gave up 2 bases, with 14 bases separating them. The CDR3 length is 15 residues. CDR1 is SSHAT, CDR2 FNYEAQ, per germline (reference sequence).

The rearrangement links TRBV14 to TRBJ2-7; 7 positions agree with TRBD1. The germline CDR1 and CDR2 sequences are SGHDN and FVKESK. Losses at the gene ends were 0 bases for V and 6 bases for J; bases not matched to a gene: 11. The CDR3 is 16 residues long. CDR3 nucleotides: TGTGCCAGCAGCCAAGACACTTCGAGGGGGCGACGCGAGCAGTACTTC. This encodes CASSQDTSRGRREQYF.

The V call is TRBV29-1, the J call TRBJ2-7; 10 nucleotides agree with TRBD2. The CDR3 sequence is 13 residues long. The germline V gene encodes CDR1 SQVTM and CDR2 ANQGSEA. V was clipped by 6 bases and J by 7 bases; unmatched bases: 9. This chain's CDR3 is CSVLSGRAREQYF. The DNA for the CDR3 is TGCAGCGTCCTGAGCGGGAGGGCCCGGGAGCAGTACTTC.

The V gene is TRBV19, the J gene TRBJ2-7, with 10 bases fitting TRBD2. The trim removed 1 base at V and 4 bases at J, leaving 4 bases unmatched. CDR1 is LNHDA, CDR2 SQIVND, per germline (reference sequence). The CDR3 spans 15 residues. CDR3 amino acids: CASSIVSSGSYEQYF. The DNA of the CDR3 is TGTGCCAGTAGTATAGTGTCTAGCGGGAGTTACGAGCAGTACTTC.

To note about this clone: Sequence at one end of the junction differs from germline and may be a read error. The J gene is TRBJ2-2, the V gene TRBV28; maybe TRBD2 (6 bases). Germline V CDR1 and CDR2: MDHEN, SYDVKM. The CDR3 totals 11 residues. CDR3 bases: TGTGCCAGCAGTTTAGGCGGGGAGCTGCTTTTT. Protein: CASSLGGELLF.

The chain uses TRBV6-1 and TRBJ2-2; 7 bases agree with TRBD1. The J segment lost 6 bases and the V segment lost 1 base, leaving 5 bases of the junction unmatched. CDR3 length: 15 amino acids. CDR1 and CDR2 from the germline V gene are MNHNS and SASEGT. Here the CDR3 DNA reads TGTGCCAGCAGTGAAGGGAGAGGGGGCCCCGGGGAGCTGTTTTTT. Translating gives CASSEGRGGPGELFF.

V and J are TRBV19 and TRBJ1-5; 8 positions match TRBD1. J gave up 3 bases and V 4 bases, and 2 bases lay outside the gene matches. The CDR3 has 14 residues. Germline assignment: CDR1 LNHDA and CDR2 SQIVND (reference sequence). The CDR3 nucleotides read TGTGCCAGTAGTAGGACAGGGCTCAATCAGCCCCAGCATTTT. Translated: CASSRTGLNQPQHF.

This chain connects TRBV5-1 to TRBJ2-1; the D is unclear. The CDR3 is 15 residues long. The V end lost 0 bases, the J end lost 0 bases, and 7 bases lay between the germline ends. Germline CDR1 SGHRS, CDR2 YFSETQ. The CDR3 here is CASSLGARSYNEQFF. CDR3 DNA: TGCGCCAGCAGCTTGGGGGCTCGCTCCTACAATGAGCAGTTCTTC.